This T cell receptor beta chain emerged from a study of T cell responses to AZD1222 COVID-19 vaccine. About the research overall: Combined were second doses at about 4 or about 12 weeks.

In this sample, this clone turned up once. Its antigen remains unknown. This CDR3 is 14 amino acids long. Unmatched junction bases numbered 11, after V lost 10 bases and J lost 4 bases. CDR1 is LNHDA and CDR2 is SQIVND in the germline V gene (reference sequence). Here immunoSEQ multiplex PCR was the method, and the copy in TCRdb shows in-frame clones only, minus some. This table holds tens of thousands of clones, roughly nine tenths found once. Study-wide points: Among spike-specific TCRs, nearly half reportedly target unmutated variant regions. The peak T cell response came first, and repertoires were sampled only after it. Spike-specific TCRs gained breadth and depth after people received two AZD1222 doses.

The material was peripheral blood, obtained on day 0 of AZD1222 vaccination. The sequence came from an adult in good health. The chain combines TRBV19 with TRBJ2-5; 8 nucleotides align to TRBD2. As DNA, the CDR3 is TGTGCCACTTCCCGGGAGGGGGGTGGAGAGACCCAGTACTTC. Translation gives CATSREGGGETQYF.